The 17 T cell receptor beta chains listed next were all sequenced from one sample in a study of T-cell memory formation after mild COVID-19. TCRdb processed the 5' RACE reads anew with MiXCR; each CDR3 protein has one entry. The sample includes around 200,000 distinct CDR3 sequences, over 9.5% of them seen just once. The sample consisted of PBMCs or a T cell subset sorted from them (not recorded which). These receptors all come from a man between 18 and 29 years old who had mild COVID-19 (a few samples of this study predate the infection). Cell type and time point are not known.

The CDR3 loop is CASSSDRAQETQYF. The CDR3 nucleotides read TGTGCCAGCAGCTCGGACAGGGCCCAAGAGACCCAGTACTTC. This sequence joins TRBV7-3 and TRBJ2-5; 8 bases are a match to TRBD1. The CDR3 spans 14 residues. Looked up from germline, CDR1 is SGHTA and CDR2 is FQGTGA. V shed 4 bases and J 1 base; nucleotides not matched to a gene: 2.

The V and J genes are TRBV14 and TRBJ1-1, with D perhaps matching TRBD1 (5 bases). V gave up 2 bases and J gave up 0 bases, with 28 bases separating them. From germline, CDR1 is SGHDN and CDR2 FVKESK. The CDR3 is 21 residues long. The CDR3 nucleotides are TGTGCCAGCAGCCAAATCCGGGGCGGCTGGATGGGTGAGGGAATGAACACTGAAGCTTTCTTT. This encodes CASSQIRGGWMGEGMNTEAFF.

The rearrangement links TRBV20-1 to TRBJ1-5, with TRBD1 matching over 7 bases. The CDR3 length is 15 residues. The J segment lost 4 bases and the V segment lost 4 bases, leaving 10 bases of the junction unmatched. Germline loops: CDR1 DFQATT, CDR2 SNEGSKA (reference sequence). DNA for the CDR3: TGCAGTGCTACTCGACAGGGTGGCGGAAATCAGCCCCAGCATTTT. Protein: CSATRQGGGNQPQHF.

This clonotype was recorded a few times. The chain couples TRBV3-1 to TRBJ2-1; TRBD1 is a possible D gene (6 bases). The CDR3 covers 14 residues. V was trimmed by 6 bases and J by 9 bases, leaving 18 bases between them. Per the germline V gene, CDR1 is LGHDT and CDR2 is YNNKEL (reference sequence). CDR3 coding DNA: TGTGCCAGCAGTCGACGACAGGCTTCTAGTGAGCAGTTCTTC. It codes for CASSRRQASSEQFF.

In its sample, this clonotype was seen a few times. The rearrangement links TRBV3-1 to TRBJ2-7; TRBD1 agrees at 10 bases. V shed 5 bases, J shed 5 bases, and the junction held 6 bases outside the gene matches. The germline V gene has CDR1 LGHDT and CDR2 YNNKEL (reference sequence). The CDR3 has 14 residues. The CDR3 nucleotides read TGTGCCAGCAGCAGGACAGGGGGAAGGGACGAGCAGTACTTC. Amino acids: CASSRTGGRDEQYF.

At least ten counts were recorded for this clonotype. The rearrangement uses TRBV7-2 and TRBJ2-7; D unresolved. CDR3 length: 13 residues. Deletions cut 3 bases from V and 3 bases from J, with 9 bases between. In germline, CDR1 is SGHTA, CDR2 FQGNSA. CDR3 amino acids: CASSLQTDYEQYF. The CDR3, as DNA: TGTGCCAGCAGCTTGCAGACGGACTACGAGCAGTACTTC.

The J gene is TRBJ2-7, the V gene TRBV28, with D tentatively TRBD2 (6 bases). Trimming pared 5 bases from V and 3 bases from J, leaving 26 bases between. The CDR3 covers 18 residues. From germline, CDR1 is MDHEN and CDR2 SYDVKM. The DNA of the CDR3 is TGTGCCAGCAGTACCCTCGGGCGGGGCTTTTCCCACCACTACGAGCAGTACGTC. Translated: CASSTLGRGFSHHYEQYV.

The rearrangement joins TRBV7-2 to TRBJ1-5; D is undetermined. CDR3 length equals 15 residues. Trimming removed 5 bases at V and 6 bases at J, with 17 bases between. The germline gives CDR1 SGHTA, CDR2 FQGNSA. This CDR3 reads CASSTRAGAGQPQHF. The CDR3, as DNA: TGTGCCAGCAGCACGAGGGCGGGCGCGGGTCAGCCCCAGCATTTT.

This clonotype has only a few counts. The chain is built from TRBV12-3 or TRBV12-4 and TRBJ2-1; the match to TRBD2 covers 10 bases. This CDR3 is 19 amino acids long. The V and J ends lost 10 bases and 0 bases, in that order; junction bases with no gene match: 18. This chain's CDR3 is CAIQEIIAGGYSSYNEQFF. DNA of the CDR3: TGTGCCATCCAAGAAATCATAGCGGGGGGATACAGCTCCTACAATGAGCAGTTCTTC.

The J gene is TRBJ2-5, the V gene TRBV7-7; maybe TRBD1 (6 bases). Germline CDR1 and CDR2: SSHAT and FNYEAQ (reference sequence). The CDR3 spans 13 residues. Trimming removed 4 bases from V and 7 bases from J, with 13 bases in between. CDR3 DNA sequence: TGTGCCAGCAGCTCTGACAGGTCGACGACCCAGTACTTC. As protein: CASSSDRSTTQYF.

This clonotype showed up just a few times. The J gene is TRBJ1-1, the V gene TRBV5-1, with D maybe TRBD1 (6 bases). The CDR3 extends over 17 amino acids. V was shortened by 1 base and J by 3 bases, with 19 bases between the two germline ends. Germline V lookup: CDR1 SGHRS, CDR2 YFSETQ. CDR3 nucleotide sequence: TGCGCCAGCAGCTTGAGAGGGGGGCCCCCCGGGGACACTGAAGCTTTCTTT. It codes for CASSLRGGPPGDTEAFF.

This clonotype has just a few counts. The V gene is TRBV4-2, the J gene TRBJ2-1; D ambiguous. Trimming took off 0 bases at V and 10 bases at J, with 7 bases between the two ends. Germline lookup yields CDR1 LGHNA and CDR2 YNFKEQ. This CDR3 comprises 12 residues. CDR3 nucleotide sequence: TGTGCCAGCAGCCAAGATAGGTGGGAGCAGTTCTTC. Residues: CASSQDRWEQFF.

This chain joins TRBV7-9 and TRBJ1-1; no firm D call. V was cut by 5 bases and J by 0 bases, with 10 bases left in between. CDR1 and CDR2 from the germline V gene are SEHNR and FQNEAQ (reference sequence). The CDR3 extends over 14 amino acids. The DNA for the CDR3 is TGTGCCAGCAGCCATCTGACGGTGAACACTGAAGCTTTCTTT. Protein: CASSHLTVNTEAFF.

This clonotype appeared a few times. The chain uses TRBV11-2 and TRBJ1-2; 8 bases match TRBD1. Germline CDR1 SGHAT, CDR2 FQNNGV. V trimming: 5 bases; J trimming: 8 bases; junction bases outside the gene matches: 10. This CDR3 region has 14 residues. CDR3 sequence: CASSVAGGRGGYTF. CDR3 coding DNA: TGTGCCAGCAGCGTAGCAGGGGGCAGGGGAGGCTACACCTTC.

This clonotype was found a few times. The chain has TRBV7-2 and TRBJ1-2; perhaps TRBD1 as D (5 bases). CDR3 length equals 14 residues. In germline, CDR1 is SGHTA, CDR2 FQGNSA. V lost 1 base to trimming and J lost 4 bases, with 10 bases between them. This chain's CDR3 is CASSLEVRAYGYTF. DNA for the CDR3: TGTGCCAGCAGCTTAGAGGTCAGGGCCTATGGCTACACCTTC.

V and J are TRBV7-2 and TRBJ1-2; 9 bases agree with TRBD1. CDR3 length equals 15 residues. CDR1 and CDR2 (germline): SGHTA, FQGNSA. Losses at the gene ends were 5 bases for V and 4 bases for J; bases not matched to a gene: 8. This CDR3 reads CASSQDRGGGYGYTF. The CDR3 DNA follows: TGTGCCAGCAGCCAGGACAGGGGTGGTGGCTATGGCTACACCTTC.

The V gene is TRBV6-6, the J gene TRBJ1-6; 7 positions agree with TRBD1. This CDR3 spans 12 amino acids. The germline gives CDR1 MNHNY, CDR2 SVGAGI (reference sequence). The J segment lost 10 bases and the V segment lost 6 bases, leaving 3 bases of the junction unmatched. The CDR3 here is CASSRGESPLHF. In DNA form, the CDR3 reads TGTGCCAGCAGCAGGGGGGAGTCACCCCTCCACTTT.